The 2 T cell receptor beta chains below come from one sample, sequenced in a study of blood T cell repertoires in COVID-19. Using immunoSEQ multiplex PCR, the repertoire was profiled, and TCRdb retains in-frame clones only, with some absent. In the table there are about 180,000 clones, over 80% of which are singletons. What was sequenced was peripheral blood. The receptor source for this set is a woman in her sixties with acute or convalescent COVID-19.

V usage is TRBV12-3 or TRBV12-4 and J usage is TRBJ1-1; 8 bases agree with TRBD1. Trimming cost V 3 bases and J 4 bases; bases outside gene matches: 1. The CDR3 runs to 13 residues. For the CDR3, the DNA is TGTGCCAGCAGTTTCGGACAGGGCACTGAAGCTTTCTTT. Encoded protein: CASSFGQGTEAFF.

This clone was detected only a few times. The gene calls are TRBV11-3 and TRBJ2-7, with D possibly TRBD2 on 6 matching bases. Trimming left V 1 base short and J 6 bases short, with 10 bases between. Germline V CDR1 and CDR2: SGHNT, YENEEA. The CDR3 runs 13 residues. The CDR3 reads CASSLAQGGEQYF. In nucleotides, the CDR3 is TGTGCCAGCAGCTTAGCCCAGGGAGGCGAGCAGTACTTC. The variable domain in full, with the rest retrieved from reference TRBV11-3 and TRBJ2-7, is EAGVVQSPRYKIIEKKQPVAFWCNPISGHNTLYWYLQNLGQGPELLIRYENEEAVDDSQLPKDRFSAERLKGVDSTLKIQPAELGDSAVYLCASSLAQGGEQYFGPGTRLTVT.